This is a list of T cell receptor beta chains from one sample in a study of blood T cells in healthy people across ages. TCRdb independently ran MiXCR on the 5' RACE reads; one entry per CDR3 protein. Of roughly 1,500,000 distinct CDR3 sequences detected, 42% appear once; the ten largest clones hold 7% to 9%. Sample: blood. The receptor set was obtained from a woman under 30 in good health. The CDR3 runs from the conserved cysteine through the conserved F or W. D genes are given only for firm matches. Rows give clone size only sometimes, using once, few, many, or a class for an expanded clone.

d_call: -
j_call: TRBJ2-4
v_call: TRBV27
clone_size: -
cdr3_nt: TGTGCCAGCAGTCCTGTGTCAGTGGGCAAAAACATTCAGTACTTC
cdr3_aa: CASSPVSVGKNIQYF

d_call: TRBD2
j_call: TRBJ2-7
v_call: TRBV12-5
clone_size: -
cdr3_nt: TGTGCTAGTGCCTTCGGGTTAGCGGGAGGACGCTCCTACGAGCAGTACTTC
cdr3_aa: CASAFGLAGGRSYEQYF

d_call: -
j_call: TRBJ2-7
v_call: TRBV27
clone_size: few
cdr3_nt: TGTGCCAGCAGTTTTCGCCGGACGGGCGCCTACGAGCAGTACTTC
cdr3_aa: CASSFRRTGAYEQYF

d_call: -
j_call: TRBJ2-4
v_call: TRBV6-5
clone_size: few
cdr3_nt: TGTGCCAGCAGTTACATGGGGCTGGGCAAAAACATTCAGTACTTC
cdr3_aa: CASSYMGLGKNIQYF

d_call: -
j_call: TRBJ1-1
v_call: TRBV28
clone_size: few
cdr3_nt: TGTGCCAGCAGTGGGGACTTAGGAACTGAAGCTTTCTTT
cdr3_aa: CASSGDLGTEAFF

d_call: TRBD1
j_call: TRBJ1-5
v_call: TRBV12-3/TRBV12-4
clone_size: -
cdr3_nt: TGTGCCAGCAGGGGACAGGGGAAGGGGGATCAGCCCCAGCATTTT
cdr3_aa: CASRGQGKGDQPQHF

d_call: TRBD2
j_call: TRBJ2-7
v_call: TRBV7-8
clone_size: -
cdr3_nt: TGTGCCAGCAGCTCCCCCATGGGGGGAGGGCCGAATGAGCAGTACTTC
cdr3_aa: CASSSPMGGGPNEQYF

d_call: TRBD1
j_call: TRBJ2-7
v_call: TRBV6-5
clone_size: -
cdr3_nt: TGTGCCGGCAGTTACCGGGACAGGAATTCCTACGAGCAGTACTTC
cdr3_aa: CAGSYRDRNSYEQYF

d_call: -
j_call: TRBJ1-4
v_call: TRBV4-1
clone_size: few
cdr3_nt: TGCGCCAGCAGCCAAGCCCGAAGTAATGAAAAACTGTTTTTT
cdr3_aa: CASSQARSNEKLFF

d_call: TRBD1
j_call: TRBJ1-5
v_call: TRBV5-5
clone_size: few
cdr3_nt: TGTGCCAGCAGCCCCACATCCGGACAGGGGAATCAGCCCCAGCATTTT
cdr3_aa: CASSPTSGQGNQPQHF

d_call: -
j_call: TRBJ1-1
v_call: TRBV4-1
clone_size: few
cdr3_nt: TGCGCCAGCAGCCACCTCCCGCTCCGGAGGGGCACTGAAGCTTTCTTT
cdr3_aa: CASSHLPLRRGTEAFF

d_call: -
j_call: TRBJ1-1
v_call: TRBV12-3/TRBV12-4
clone_size: -
cdr3_nt: TGTGCCAGCCGTCGAGGGGCCAGCACTGAAGCTTTCTTT
cdr3_aa: CASRRGASTEAFF

d_call: TRBD1
j_call: TRBJ2-3
v_call: TRBV24-1
clone_size: -
cdr3_nt: TGTGCCACCACGGACAGGGGTAGCACAGATACGCAGTATTTT
cdr3_aa: CATTDRGSTDTQYF

d_call: TRBD2
j_call: TRBJ2-7
v_call: TRBV11-2
clone_size: -
cdr3_nt: TGTGCCAGCAGCTTAGTGCGGGAGTCGAATGAGCAGTACTTC
cdr3_aa: CASSLVRESNEQYF

d_call: -
j_call: TRBJ1-1
v_call: TRBV27
clone_size: -
cdr3_nt: TGTGCCAGCAGTTTAGTAGTTGTAGGGGTTTTGACTGAAGCTTTCTTT
cdr3_aa: CASSLVVVGVLTEAFF

d_call: -
j_call: TRBJ1-5
v_call: TRBV6-5
clone_size: few
cdr3_nt: TGTGCCAGCAGTTACTCGAAGGCAGGGCCCCAGCATTTT
cdr3_aa: CASSYSKAGPQHF

d_call: TRBD1
j_call: TRBJ1-1
v_call: TRBV5-1
clone_size: -
cdr3_nt: TGCGCCAGCAGCGTGGGGACAGATATGAACACTGAAGCTTTCTTT
cdr3_aa: CASSVGTDMNTEAFF

d_call: TRBD1
j_call: TRBJ1-5
v_call: TRBV4-1
clone_size: -
cdr3_nt: TGCGCCAGCAGCCAAGAAGCGGGACAGCCCCGGCCCCAGCATTTT
cdr3_aa: CASSQEAGQPRPQHF

d_call: -
j_call: TRBJ2-7
v_call: TRBV20-1
clone_size: few
cdr3_nt: TGCAGTGCTAGAGATCTCAGGGCAGGAATGGAGCAGTACTTC
cdr3_aa: CSARDLRAGMEQYF

d_call: -
j_call: TRBJ2-3
v_call: TRBV14
clone_size: few
cdr3_nt: TGTGCCAGCAGCCAAGAGGGGGTGAGCACAGATACGCAGTATTTT
cdr3_aa: CASSQEGVSTDTQYF